The 14 T cell receptor beta chains below were found in one sample sequenced in a study of regulatory T cells in long-lasting Graves disease. iRepertoire HTBI primers and Arm-PCR of CDR3 regions built TCR beta libraries. One entry per CDR3 protein results from TCRdb running MiXCR on the multiplex PCR reads. This sample has roughly 400,000 distinct CDR3 sequences, with about 21% found just once. Time point noted: persistent/refractory GD, antithyroid drugs over 5 years with positive TRAb. RNA isolated from PBMCs was used to make the TCR library. The source material was peripheral blood mononuclear cells (PBMCs), sampled when the disease was refractory, from a patient treated with antithyroid drugs. All receptors derive from a female donor with Graves disease.

The chain combines TRBV4-1 with TRBJ2-7; possibly TRBD2 for D (6 bases). The CDR3 sequence is 14 residues long. Germline-derived CDR1 and CDR2 are MGHRA and YSYEKL. V was trimmed by 4 bases and J by 6 bases, leaving 16 bases between them. CDR3 loop: CASSRTGTGTEQYF. For the CDR3, the DNA is TGCGCCAGCAGCCGGACCGGGACTGGAACCGAGCAGTACTTC.

This clonotype was observed at least ten times. The V call is TRBV3-1, the J call TRBJ1-5; 9 positions match TRBD1. The CDR3 extends over 15 amino acids. CDR1 is LGHDT and CDR2 is YNNKEL in the germline V gene (reference sequence). V lost 2 bases, J lost 9 bases, and 8 bases stayed unmatched. Written as DNA, the CDR3 is TGTGCCAGCAGCCAATATCGAGGACAGGGGTCGCCCCAGCATTTT. Translating it yields CASSQYRGQGSPQHF.

As concerns this clonotype: A clone one base away is much larger, so this may be a read error. Because it lacks the conserved phenylalanine or tryptophan at the end, this CDR3 is likely a read error. This chain links TRBV20-1 with TRBJ1-2; D is ambiguous. The V and J ends lost 3 bases and 4 bases respectively, with 9 bases between them. CDR3 length: 12 residues. The germline CDR1 and CDR2 sequences are DFQATT and SNEGSKA (reference sequence). Here the CDR3 reads CSARVEGYGYTL. The DNA of the CDR3 is TGCAGTGCTAGGGTGGAAGGCTATGGCTACACCCTC.

Points on this clonotype: A read error may explain this, as a much larger clone is one base away. This chain uses TRBV7-9 with TRBJ2-7; 10 nucleotides line up with TRBD2. The CDR3 runs 16 residues. The germline V gene encodes CDR1 SEHNR and CDR2 FQNEAQ (reference sequence). With 0 bases clipped from V and 7 bases from J, the junction kept 9 bases outside the gene matches. CDR3 coding DNA: TGTGCCAGCAGCTTAGCGCAGAAGCGGGGGGGCCAGGAGCAGTACTTC. Translation gives CASSLAQKRGGQEQYF.

This clonotype was seen many times. The V and J genes are TRBV7-9 and TRBJ1-2; D not resolved. In germline, CDR1 is SEHNR, CDR2 FQNEAQ (reference sequence). V was clipped by 5 bases and J by 7 bases, with 11 bases between them. This CDR3 has 12 residues. The CDR3 protein is CASSDGASGYTF. The CDR3 bases are TGTGCCAGCAGCGACGGAGCGAGTGGCTACACCTTC.

The table lists this clonotype with a few counts. The CDR3 spells CASSIRGEKLFF. For the CDR3, the DNA is TGTGCCAGCAGCATTAGAGGCGAAAAACTGTTTTTT. The chain carries TRBV7-9 and TRBJ1-4; D remains unclear. The CDR3 is 12 residues long. Germline V gene lookup returns CDR1 SEHNR and CDR2 FQNEAQ (reference sequence). V gave up 5 bases and J gave up 8 bases, with 9 bases separating them.

J is TRBJ2-7 and V is TRBV12-3 or TRBV12-4; 10 nucleotides line up with TRBD2. The trim removed 6 bases at V and 3 bases at J, leaving 11 bases unmatched. CDR3 length: 16 residues. As DNA, the CDR3 is TGTGCCAGCAGCCGACAGGGAGCGGGAGGGTTCTACGAGCAGTACTTC. It codes for CASSRQGAGGFYEQYF.

The chain carries TRBV28 and TRBJ2-1; D gene uncertain. The CDR3 contains 15 residues. With 3 bases removed from V and 1 base from J, the gap between germline ends came to 10 bases. The germline V gene has CDR1 MDHEN and CDR2 SYDVKM. The CDR3 protein is CASSLWQESYNEQFF. As DNA, the CDR3 is TGTGCCAGCAGTTTGTGGCAGGAGTCCTACAATGAGCAGTTCTTC.

This clonotype was recorded a few times. The V call is TRBV5-1, the J call TRBJ2-7; D is perhaps TRBD1 (6 bases). Per the germline V gene, CDR1 is SGHRS and CDR2 is YFSETQ. V lost 3 bases to trimming and J lost 5 bases, with 18 bases between them. The CDR3 has 15 residues. The CDR3 DNA reads TGCGCCAGCAGCTCGCTCCGGGACAAGAACCACGAGCAGTACTTC. Protein sequence: CASSSLRDKNHEQYF.

This clonotype was observed at least ten times. V and J are TRBV6-2 or TRBV6-3 and TRBJ2-7; D gene unclear. Germline V gives CDR1 MNHEY, CDR2 SVGEGT. Trimming removed 7 bases from V and 7 bases from J, with 14 bases in between. The CDR3 is 12 amino acids. CDR3 sequence: CASNNPLREQYF. The CDR3 DNA reads as TGTGCCAGCAATAACCCGTTGCGGGAGCAGTACTTC.

The chain carries TRBV7-9 and TRBJ2-1; 7 bases fit TRBD2. J was trimmed by 3 bases and V by 2 bases; bases with no gene match: 7. CDR3 length: 16 amino acids. Looked up from germline, CDR1 is SEHNR and CDR2 is FQNEAQ (reference sequence). The CDR3 sequence is CASSLPRAGDYNEQFF. The CDR3 region has the DNA TGTGCCAGCAGCTTACCAAGGGCGGGGGACTACAATGAGCAGTTCTTC.

This clonotype was observed many times. V is TRBV15 and J is TRBJ1-5, with 7 bases fitting TRBD1. Germline CDR1 and CDR2: LNHNV and YYDKDF (reference sequence). The junction had 11 bases not matched to a gene; V was cut back by 4 bases and J by 2 bases. The CDR3 is made up of 17 amino acids. For the CDR3, the DNA is TGTGCCACCAGCACTCGACAGGGAAAAATTGGCAATCAGCCCCAGCATTTT. It codes for CATSTRQGKIGNQPQHF.

This sequence joins TRBV18 and TRBJ2-4; 7 nucleotides agree with TRBD2. CDR3 length: 17 amino acids. Looked up from germline, CDR1 is KGHSH and CDR2 is LQKENI. Unmatched junction bases numbered 10, after V lost 3 bases and J lost 2 bases. CDR3 bases: TGTGCCAGCTCACCTCCCGGGGAGGGGCGATCCAAAAACATTCAGTACTTC. It yields the protein CASSPPGEGRSKNIQYF.

This clonotype has a count of ten or more. The gene calls are TRBV5-1 and TRBJ2-5; TRBD1 matches at 8 bases. The CDR3 has 17 residues. The J segment lost 4 bases and the V segment lost 0 bases, leaving 11 bases of the junction unmatched. The germline V gene encodes CDR1 SGHRS and CDR2 YFSETQ. The CDR3 coding sequence is TGCGCCAGCAGCTTGGGGACAGGGTTGGTCGGTAGAGAGACCCAGTACTTC. This sequence encodes CASSLGTGLVGRETQYF.